A selection of T cell receptor beta chains follows, all from one sample in a study of blood T cell repertoires in COVID-19. Profiling relied on immunoSEQ multiplex PCR, and the TCRdb table lists in-frame clones only, not all of them. The sample records 250,000 or so clones, about 88% being singletons. What was sequenced was peripheral blood. The receptors were sampled from a woman in her 70s with active or convalescent COVID-19. CDR3s include the opening cysteine and the closing phenylalanine or tryptophan. The D gene is left open where the match is weak. Clone size is stated in some rows and not others, as once, few, many or a class when expanded.

TRBV5-7	.	.	TRBJ2-1	TGTGCCAGCATCACGGTGGGGGGGGCCCCAGGCAATGAGCAGTTCTTC	CASITVGGAPGNEQFF
TRBV18	.	.	TRBJ1-1	TGTGCCAGCTCACCACGCGACATAACTGAAGCTTTCTTT	CASSPRDITEAFF
TRBV7-9	TRBD2	.	TRBJ2-1	TGTGCCAGCAGCTTACTTGGGACTAGCGGGGGAAATGAGCAGTTCTTC	CASSLLGTSGGNEQFF
TRBV2	TRBD2	.	TRBJ2-1	TGTGCCAGCAGGTCCTCGCGGGGGGGCGAGGAGCAGTTCTTC	CASRSSRGGEEQFF
TRBV6-6	.	.	TRBJ1-2	TGTGCCAGCAGTTACCGGGGGGGCTACACCTTC	CASSYRGGYTF
TRBV19	TRBD2	.	TRBJ2-3	TGTGCCAGTAAGGTCGGGGGGGCCACAGATACGCAGTATTTT	CASKVGGATDTQYF
TRBV7-9	TRBD2	.	TRBJ2-2	TGTGCCAGCACGGGCGGACTAGCGGGGGGCTTCGCCGGGGAGCTGTTTTTT	CASTGGLAGGFAGELFF
TRBV7-3	TRBD2	.	TRBJ2-2	TGTGCCAGCAGACAGACTAGCGGGGGGACCCGCACCGGGGAGCTGTTTTTT	CASRQTSGGTRTGELFF
TRBV19	.	.	TRBJ1-6	TGTGCCAGTCTATCCTCACAGGGCCCCCACTTT	CASLSSQGPHF
TRBV19	.	.	TRBJ1-4	TGTGCCAGTAGGAGCGCAAATGAAAAACTGTTTTTT	CASRSANEKLFF
TRBV9	TRBD2	.	TRBJ2-2	TGTGCCAGCAGCGTAACTCCCGGGGGGACCGGGGAGCTGTTTTTT	CASSVTPGGTGELFF
TRBV7-3	.	.	TRBJ1-4	TGTGCCAGCAGCTTAACTCCCAGGGGAAAACTGTTTTTT	CASSLTPRGKLFF
TRBV6-5	.	.	TRBJ2-5	TGTGCCAGCAGCGGTTCATGGTACCAAGAGACCCAGTACTTC	CASSGSWYQETQYF
TRBV3-1/TRBV3-2	.	.	TRBJ2-2	TGTGCCAGCAGCCAAGGCGGGCTTTTGAACACCGGGGAGCTGTTTTTT	CASSQGGLLNTGELFF
TRBV19	.	.	TRBJ2-3	TGTGCCAGTAGTATAAGCAGGGGAGCCACAGATACGCAGTATTTT	CASSISRGATDTQYF
TRBV5-4	.	.	TRBJ1-2	TGTGCCAGCAGCGACGGGATGACGGGGGATTATGGCTACACCTTC	CASSDGMTGDYGYTF
TRBV5-8	.	once	TRBJ1-2	TGTGCCAGCAGCTTGCAGATTTCTAACTATGGCTACACCTTC	CASSLQISNYGYTF
TRBV11-2	.	.	TRBJ1-2	TGTGCCAGCAGCTCGGATGGCTACACCTTC	CASSSDGYTF
TRBV5-5	.	.	TRBJ1-5	TGTGCCAGCAGCCCTGAAGGGGCGGATCAGCCCCAGCATTTT	CASSPEGADQPQHF